The following is a T cell receptor (beta chain) sequence with its context. This sequence may be a read error, since a much larger clone differs from it by one base. The sample comes from a study of blood T cells in healthy people across ages. CDR3 length: 13 residues. Germline-derived CDR1 and CDR2 are SQVTM and ANQGSEA. Trimming took 4 bases from V and 7 from J; bases not matched to a gene: 2. A J-beta primer mix and a sample-barcoded 5' primer were used in a second PCR of about 6 to 12 cycles. Each CDR3 protein is one row after TCRdb ran MiXCR on the 5' RACE reads. This sample has fewer than 2,000,000 distinct CDR3 sequences, with around 42% found just once.

This TCR was sampled from a human donor in good health. The rearrangement joins TRBV29-1 to TRBJ2-1; 12 bases line up with TRBD2. Material for sequencing was blood. The CDR3 sequence: CSVGTSGENEQFF. For the CDR3, the DNA is TGCAGCGTTGGGACTAGCGGGGAAAATGAGCAGTTCTTC.